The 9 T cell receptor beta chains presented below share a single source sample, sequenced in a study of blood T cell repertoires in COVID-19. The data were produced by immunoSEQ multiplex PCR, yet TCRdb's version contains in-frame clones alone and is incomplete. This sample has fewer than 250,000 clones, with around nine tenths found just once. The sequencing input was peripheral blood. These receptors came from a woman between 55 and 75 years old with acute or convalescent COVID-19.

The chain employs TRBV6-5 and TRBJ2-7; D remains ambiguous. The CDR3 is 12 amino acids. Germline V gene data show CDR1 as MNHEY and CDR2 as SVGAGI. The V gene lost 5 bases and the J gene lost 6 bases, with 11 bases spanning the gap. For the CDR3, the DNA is TGTGCCAGCAGTCAATTAGTCGGCGAGCAGTACTTC. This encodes CASSQLVGEQYF.

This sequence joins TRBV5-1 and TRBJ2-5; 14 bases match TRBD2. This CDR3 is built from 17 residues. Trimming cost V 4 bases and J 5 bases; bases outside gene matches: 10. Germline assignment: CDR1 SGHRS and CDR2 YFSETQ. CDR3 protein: CASSVGLTSGGAETQYF. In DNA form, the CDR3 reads TGCGCCAGCAGCGTGGGCCTGACTAGCGGGGGGGCCGAGACCCAGTACTTC.

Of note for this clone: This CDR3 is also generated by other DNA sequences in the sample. CDR3 coding DNA: TGTGCCAGCAGCTTACCCCGGCGGGGAGGAGAGCAGTACTTC. Translating it yields CASSLPRRGGEQYF. This chain links TRBV7-2 with TRBJ2-7; possibly TRBD2 for D (6 bases). This CDR3 has 14 residues. The ends were cut back, 2 bases at V and 7 bases at J, with 15 bases in the middle. The germline V gene encodes CDR1 SGHTA and CDR2 FQGNSA.

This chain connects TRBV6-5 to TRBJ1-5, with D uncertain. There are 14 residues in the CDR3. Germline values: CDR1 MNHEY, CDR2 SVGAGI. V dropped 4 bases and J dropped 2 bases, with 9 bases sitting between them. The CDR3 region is CASSSIPGNQPQHF. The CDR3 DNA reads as TGTGCCAGCAGTTCGATCCCGGGCAATCAGCCCCAGCATTTT.

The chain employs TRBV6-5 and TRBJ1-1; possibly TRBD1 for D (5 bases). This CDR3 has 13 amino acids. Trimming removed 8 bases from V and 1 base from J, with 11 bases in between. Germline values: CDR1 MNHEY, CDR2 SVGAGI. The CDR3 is CASGASENTEAFF. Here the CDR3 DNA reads TGTGCCAGCGGGGCCTCCGAGAACACTGAAGCTTTCTTT.

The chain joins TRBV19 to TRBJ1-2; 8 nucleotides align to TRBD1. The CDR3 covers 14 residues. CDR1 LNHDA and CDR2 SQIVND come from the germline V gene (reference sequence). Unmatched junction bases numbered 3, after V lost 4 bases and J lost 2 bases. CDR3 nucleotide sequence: TGTGCCAGTAGTACACGGACAGGGAACTATGGCTACACCTTC. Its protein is CASSTRTGNYGYTF. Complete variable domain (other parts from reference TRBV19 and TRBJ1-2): DGGITQSPKYLFRKEGQNVTLSCEQNLNHDAMYWYRQDPGQGLRLIYYSQIVNDFQKGDIAEGYSVSREKKESFPLTVTSAQKNPTAFYLCASSTRTGNYGYTFGSGTRLTVV.

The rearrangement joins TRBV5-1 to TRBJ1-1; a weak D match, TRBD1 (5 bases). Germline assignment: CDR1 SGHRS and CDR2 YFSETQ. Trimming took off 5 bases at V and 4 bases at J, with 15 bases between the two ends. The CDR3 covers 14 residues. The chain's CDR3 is CASSSGSGGTEAFF. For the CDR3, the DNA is TGCGCCAGCAGTTCAGGGTCCGGTGGCACTGAAGCTTTCTTT.

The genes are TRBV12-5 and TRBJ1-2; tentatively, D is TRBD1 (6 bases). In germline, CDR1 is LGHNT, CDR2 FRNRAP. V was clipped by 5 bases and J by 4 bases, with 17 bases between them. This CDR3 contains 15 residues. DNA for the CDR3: TGTGCTAGTGGTCCACAGGGCGCAACTGTCTATGGCTACACCTTC. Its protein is CASGPQGATVYGYTF.

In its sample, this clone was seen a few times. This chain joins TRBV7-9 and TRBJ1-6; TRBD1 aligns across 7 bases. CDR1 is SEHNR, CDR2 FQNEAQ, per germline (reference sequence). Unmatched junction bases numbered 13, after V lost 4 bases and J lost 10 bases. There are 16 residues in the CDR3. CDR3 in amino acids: CASSSTGVGDSSPLHF. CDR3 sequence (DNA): TGTGCCAGCAGCTCAACAGGGGTGGGCGACTCGTCACCCCTCCACTTT.